The clone carrying this T cell receptor beta chain appeared many times. The antigen remains unidentified. Time point specified: newly diagnosed GD, antithyroid drugs for less than 3 months. The TCR library used RNA extracted from PBMCs. To make TCR beta libraries, researchers used iRepertoire HTBI primers and Arm-PCR of CDR3 regions. TCRdb itself ran the multiplex PCR reads through MiXCR, one entry per CDR3 protein. The sample consists of around 420,000 distinct CDR3 sequences, approximately 16% of them appearing once. These data originate in a study of regulatory T cells in long-lasting Graves disease. Regarding the study as a whole: Persistent disease was associated with favored TRBV28 usage and with favored use of TRBJ1-2 and TRBJ2-5. The persistent group shared around 2,600 public clonotypes, more than the 966 shared by new patients.

CDR1 and CDR2 from the germline V gene are SGHRS and YFSETQ. The CDR3 sequence is 15 residues long. V was clipped by 2 bases and J by 3 bases; unmatched bases: 5. This sample was also put to use in a study of T cells in Graves' hyperthyroidism and ophthalmopathy. That investigation notes: Blood also contained most expanded thyroid clonotypes above 0.001. Ophthalmopathy was predicted by the model a median of roughly 6.6 months ahead of onset.

V and J are TRBV5-1 and TRBJ2-7, with 10 bases identical to TRBD2. Specimen: peripheral blood mononuclear cells (PBMCs), collected at new diagnosis, from a patient treated with antithyroid drugs. The receptor's source is a middle-aged woman with Graves disease. CDR3 DNA sequence: TGCGCCAGCAGCTTCGGGACTAGCGCTGGCTACGAGCAGTACTTC. It specifies CASSFGTSAGYEQYF.